The T cell receptor beta chain under discussion was sequenced for a study of blood T cell repertoires in COVID-19. Turning to the study itself: Some COVID-19 samples were acute and others convalescent; all came from the United States, Italy and Spain. PBMCs, B-cell-depleted T cells, or T cells were the source of the cDNA or gDNA that made up the material.

Original data processing: From reference gene primer amplification, estimates of nucleated cell counts were derived. The repertoire was sequenced with immunoSEQ multiplex PCR; TCRdb's copy has only in-frame clones and lacks some. D and trimming come from the DNA, and the V and J calls and clone size come from that table. The data hold approximately 210,000 clones, with 80% to 85% observed a single time. The V and J ends lost 10 bases and 3 bases respectively, with 25 bases between them. Per germline, CDR1 ENHRY and CDR2 SYGVKD. The CDR3 sequence is 16 residues long. The V and J genes are TRBV10-3 and TRBJ2-7; the D gene is possibly TRBD2 (6 bases). Specimen: peripheral blood. The TCR sequence derives from a human donor in a cohort sampled during active COVID-19. The CDR3 here is CATTSGEAGIFYEQYF. DNA of the CDR3: TGTGCCACGACCTCGGGGGAAGCGGGCATCTTCTACGAGCAGTACTTC.